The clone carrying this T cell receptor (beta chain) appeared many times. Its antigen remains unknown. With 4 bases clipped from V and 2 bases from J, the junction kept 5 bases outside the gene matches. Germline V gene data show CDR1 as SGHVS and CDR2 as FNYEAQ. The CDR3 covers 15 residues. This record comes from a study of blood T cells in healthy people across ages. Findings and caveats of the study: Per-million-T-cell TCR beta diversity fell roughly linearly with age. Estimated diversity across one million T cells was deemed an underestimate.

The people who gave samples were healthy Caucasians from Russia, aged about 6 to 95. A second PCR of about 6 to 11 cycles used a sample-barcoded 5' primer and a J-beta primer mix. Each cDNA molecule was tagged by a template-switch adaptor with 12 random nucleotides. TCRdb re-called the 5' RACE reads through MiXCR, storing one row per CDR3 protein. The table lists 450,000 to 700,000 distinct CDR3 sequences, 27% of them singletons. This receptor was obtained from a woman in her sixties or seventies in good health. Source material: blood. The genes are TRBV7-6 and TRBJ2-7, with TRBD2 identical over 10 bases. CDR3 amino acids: CASSSSGGPPYEQYF. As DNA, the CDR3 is TGTGCCAGCAGCTCTAGCGGGGGTCCCCCCTACGAGCAGTACTTC.